This TCR beta chain is from a study of blood T cell repertoires in COVID-19. Study at large: The United States, Italy and Spain provided the acute and convalescent COVID-19 samples.

Here immunoSEQ multiplex PCR was the method, and the copy in TCRdb shows in-frame clones only, minus some. This sample yields about 210,000 clones, of which almost 85% are seen a single time; roughly 8% belongs to the top ten. The V segment lost 6 bases and the J segment 6 bases; nucleotides outside the gene matches: 3. CDR1 and CDR2 (germline): LNHDA, SQIVND (reference sequence). The CDR3 is 13 amino acids. The sequencing input was peripheral blood. The clonotype comes from a woman between 45 and 65 years old with active or convalescent COVID-19. This chain connects TRBV19 to TRBJ1-3; 9 bases align to TRBD1. The CDR3 region is CASSRDRVNTIYF. DNA of the CDR3: TGTGCCAGTAGCAGGGACAGGGTAAACACCATATATTTT.